This TCR beta chain was sequenced in a study of blood T cell repertoires in COVID-19. As for the study in general: COVID-19 samples collected from the United States, Italy and Spain covered acute and convalescent phases.

Study processing details: Cell counts per sample came from amplifying reference gene primers. Only in-frame clones appear in the TCRdb table, and some are missing; sequencing was by immunoSEQ multiplex PCR. V, J and clone size reflect that table, while D and trimming were determined from the DNA. The sample lists over 150,000 clones, 94% seen once, with roughly 0.76% in the top ten. In this sample, this clone turned up once. CDR1 and CDR2 (germline): SEHNR, FQNEAQ (reference sequence). The CDR3 length is 13 residues. Trimming stripped 1 base from V and 4 bases from J, with 7 bases between. The sequence derives from a man younger than 45 with COVID-19, enrolled during active disease. V is TRBV7-9 and J is TRBJ1-2, with D perhaps matching TRBD1 (6 bases). What was sequenced was peripheral blood. CDR3 amino acids: CASSLGGGYGYTF. CDR3 sequence (DNA): TGTGCCAGCAGCTTAGGAGGGGGCTATGGCTACACCTTC.